The source of this T cell receptor beta chain is a study of human T cells and chemical hapten exposure. Whole-study context: Subjects had 2% DPC placed on around 2 cm by around 2 cm of upper inner arm skin for sensitization.

This clonotype has ten or more counts. TCRdb reprocessed the RACE reads with MiXCR, giving one entry per CDR3 protein. The sample has 84,000 or so distinct CDR3 sequences, about 9.4% seen once. There are 14 residues in the CDR3. In germline, CDR1 is MNHEY, CDR2 SVGEGT. With 7 bases removed from V and 3 bases from J, the gap between germline ends came to 14 bases. Time point here: patch test 2, 6 weeks after DPC sensitization. Indicated treatment: therapeutic diphenylcyclopropenone sensitization with weekly scalp DPC. Donation of samples came from alopecia patients who were 18 to 70 years old and suitable for DPC.

The TCR was taken from a woman under 40 with alopecia areata. Some clones in this sample may be carry-over from other donors' samples. Specimen: whole blood, collected in connection with sensitization to the hapten diphenylcyclopropenone (DPC). The V call is TRBV6-2 or TRBV6-3, the J call TRBJ2-3; D may be TRBD1 or TRBD2 (5 bases each). CDR3 sequence (DNA): TGTGCCAGCATCAAAGACGGGGCGACAGATACGCAGTATTTT. Its translation is CASIKDGATDTQYF.